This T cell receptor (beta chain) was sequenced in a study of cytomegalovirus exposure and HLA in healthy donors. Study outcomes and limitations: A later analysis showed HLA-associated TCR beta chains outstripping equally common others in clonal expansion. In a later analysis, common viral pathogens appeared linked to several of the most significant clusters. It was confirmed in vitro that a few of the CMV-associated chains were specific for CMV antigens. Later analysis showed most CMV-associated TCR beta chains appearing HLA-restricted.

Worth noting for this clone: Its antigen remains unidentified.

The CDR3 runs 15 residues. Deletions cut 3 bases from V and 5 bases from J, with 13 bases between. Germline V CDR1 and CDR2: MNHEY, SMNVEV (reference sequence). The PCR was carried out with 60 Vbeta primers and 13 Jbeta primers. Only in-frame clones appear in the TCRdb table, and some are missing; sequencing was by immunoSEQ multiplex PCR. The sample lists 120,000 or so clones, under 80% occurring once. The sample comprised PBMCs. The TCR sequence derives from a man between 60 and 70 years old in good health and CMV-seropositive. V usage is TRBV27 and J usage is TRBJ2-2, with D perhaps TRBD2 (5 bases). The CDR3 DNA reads TGTGCCAGCAGTTTGGGAGCGAGAGGTACCGGGGAGCTGTTTTTT. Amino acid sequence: CASSLGARGTGELFF.